The next 27 T cell receptor beta chains were all read from a single sample in a study of control samples from healthy donors and cancer patients. Profiling relied on immunoSEQ multiplex PCR, and the TCRdb table lists in-frame clones only, not all of them. The table lists tens of thousands of clones, roughly 91% of them singletons. Sample: PBMCs. These receptors all come from a man in his fifties with lung cancer.

The V gene is TRBV9, the J gene TRBJ2-7; TRBD1 agrees at 9 bases. The V and J ends lost 4 bases and 2 bases, in that order; junction bases with no gene match: 7. CDR3 size: 15 residues. CDR1 and CDR2 (germline): SGDLS, YYNGEE. The CDR3 DNA sequence: TGTGCCAGCAGCCCCAGGGACAGGGAGACCTACGAGCAGTACTTC. Translating it yields CASSPRDRETYEQYF.

The chain carries TRBV7-3 and TRBJ2-5, with D perhaps TRBD1 or TRBD2 (6 bases each). Looked up from germline, CDR1 is SGHTA and CDR2 is FQGTGA. V lost 0 bases, J lost 2 bases, and 10 bases lay in between. This CDR3 has 15 amino acids. In DNA form, the CDR3 reads TGTGCCAGCAGCTTAACGTCGGGGGCTCAAGAGACCCAGTACTTC. The encoded protein is CASSLTSGAQETQYF.

The chain couples TRBV14 to TRBJ2-2; tentatively, D is TRBD1 (5 bases). V was pared by 4 bases and J by 0 bases, with 6 bases between. Germline assignment: CDR1 SGHDN and CDR2 FVKESK. The CDR3 sequence is 14 residues long. CDR3 coding DNA: TGTGCCAGCAGCCGACAGACGAACACCGGGGAGCTGTTTTTT. This sequence encodes CASSRQTNTGELFF.

V is TRBV7-2 and J is TRBJ2-1; 7 positions agree with TRBD1. The junction had 9 bases not matched to a gene; V was cut back by 5 bases and J by 2 bases. The CDR3 runs 16 residues. CDR1 and CDR2 (germline): SGHTA, FQGNSA. The CDR3 reads CASSTGTDWAYNEQFF. The CDR3 nucleotides are TGTGCCAGCAGCACCGGGACAGACTGGGCCTACAATGAGCAGTTCTTC.

The rearrangement joins TRBV18 to TRBJ2-3; TRBD1 might be the D (6 bases). V lost 3 bases, J lost 0 bases, and 13 bases lay in between. The CDR3 runs to 16 residues. Germline CDR1 is KGHSH and CDR2 is LQKENI. In DNA, the CDR3 is TGTGCCAGCTCACCTACAGGGCTACAAAGCACAGATACGCAGTATTTT. This translates into CASSPTGLQSTDTQYF.

This sequence joins TRBV25-1 and TRBJ2-2; D is possibly TRBD2 (5 bases). Trimming stripped 10 bases from V and 3 bases from J, with 18 bases between. Germline assignment: CDR1 MGHDK and CDR2 SYGVNS. The CDR3 length is 15 residues. CDR3 sequence: CATSTSGVHTGELFF. As DNA, the CDR3 is TGTGCCACATCAACCTCCGGGGTACACACCGGGGAGCTGTTTTTT.

The chain uses TRBV6-5 and TRBJ1-4, with unresolved D. V was pared by 6 bases and J by 8 bases, with 13 bases between. CDR3 length: 13 residues. Germline-derived CDR1 and CDR2 are MNHEY and SVGAGI. CDR3 residues: CASRFRGGEKLFF. CDR3 nucleotide sequence: TGTGCCAGCAGGTTCCGGGGAGGGGAAAAACTGTTTTTT.

The chain uses TRBV28 and TRBJ1-2; no clear D. V lost 5 bases and J 6 bases, leaving 22 bases between the germline ends. There are 16 residues in the CDR3. Germline V CDR1 and CDR2: MDHEN, SYDVKM. This chain's CDR3 is CASSLLTGSRANGYTF. The CDR3 region has the DNA TGTGCCAGCAGTCTCTTGACGGGCAGTAGGGCCAATGGCTACACCTTC.

The chain joins TRBV15 to TRBJ2-2, with 9 bases lining up with TRBD2. The V gene's germline CDR1 is LNHNV and CDR2 YYDKDF (reference sequence). The CDR3 loop spans 19 amino acids. Unmatched junction bases numbered 13, after V lost 1 base and J lost 4 bases. The chain's CDR3 is CATSRGIAGVSIPTGELFF. The CDR3 nucleotides read TGTGCCACCAGCAGAGGAATAGCGGGGGTGTCAATTCCCACCGGGGAGCTGTTTTTT.

The genes are TRBV6-2 or TRBV6-3 and TRBJ2-2; either TRBD1 or TRBD2 may supply D (6 bases each). Germline-derived CDR1 and CDR2 are MNHEY and SVGEGT. V lost 6 bases and J 6 bases, leaving 26 bases between the germline ends. The CDR3 has 18 amino acids. The CDR3 reads CASSRRPERSGAPGELFF. CDR3 DNA sequence: TGTGCCAGCAGCCGACGACCAGAGCGTTCGGGGGCCCCCGGGGAGCTGTTTTTT.

This clone was detected only once. The CDR3 sequence: CASGDYQPQHF. The CDR3 coding sequence is TGTGCCAGCGGGGACTATCAGCCCCAGCATTTT. The chain is built from TRBV2 and TRBJ1-5; possible D gene TRBD1, 5 bases. CDR1 SNHLY and CDR2 FYNNEI come from the germline V gene. The CDR3 is 11 amino acids. V lost 8 bases, J lost 5 bases, and 7 bases lay in between.

This clone was counted between two and nine times. V gene TRBV21-1 combines with J gene TRBJ1-4. TRBV21-1 is a recognized pseudogene. This CDR3 is built from 12 residues. The CDR3 protein is CASSKEWEKLFF. CDR3 bases: TGTGCCAGCAGCAAAGAGTGGGAAAAACTGTTTTTT.

J is TRBJ2-4 and V is TRBV19; 7 bases line up with TRBD2. There are 18 residues in the CDR3. CDR1 is LNHDA and CDR2 is SQIVND in the germline V gene (reference sequence). The junction had 12 bases not matched to a gene; V was cut back by 3 bases and J by 1 base. CDR3 loop: CASSMTSGAGSAKNIQYF. The DNA of the CDR3 is TGTGCCAGTAGTATGACCAGCGGGGCGGGTTCGGCCAAAAACATTCAGTACTTC.

As DNA, the CDR3 is TGTGCCAGCAGCCCTTCGCGGGGGGCGGACACCGGGGAGCTGTTTTTT. It codes for CASSPSRGADTGELFF. The chain links TRBV7-2 to TRBJ2-2, with 8 nucleotides matching TRBD2. The V gene's germline CDR1 is SGHTA and CDR2 FQGNSA. Trimming at V came to 5 bases and at J to 3 bases, leaving 8 bases not matched to a gene. The CDR3 consists of 16 residues.

In nucleotides, the CDR3 is TGTGCCAGCTCACCACTGGAGGTGAACACTGAAGCTTTCTTT. As protein: CASSPLEVNTEAFF. This chain uses TRBV18 with TRBJ1-1; unclear D gene. Deletions cut 1 base from V and 0 bases from J, with 6 bases between. This CDR3 contains 14 residues. Germline assignment: CDR1 KGHSH and CDR2 LQKENI.

This rearrangement joins TRBV10-3 to TRBJ2-7, with D possibly called TRBD1 or TRBD2 (5 bases each). The CDR3 is 15 residues long. CDR1 is ENHRY and CDR2 is SYGVKD in the germline V gene. V was trimmed by 3 bases and J by 4 bases, leaving 16 bases between them. The CDR3 DNA is TGTGCCATCAGTGACCCCCGGGACCCCCTTTACGAGCAGTACTTC. Amino acid sequence: CAISDPRDPLYEQYF.

V and J are TRBV4-3 and TRBJ2-5; D remains ambiguous. With 0 bases removed from V and 2 bases from J, the gap between germline ends came to 7 bases. The CDR3 loop spans 14 amino acids. Germline values: CDR1 LGHNA, CDR2 YSLEER. CDR3 loop: CASSQDLVQETQYF. CDR3 coding DNA: TGCGCCAGCAGCCAAGACTTAGTACAAGAGACCCAGTACTTC.

The chain employs TRBV19 and TRBJ2-7; D possibly corresponds to TRBD2 (5 bases). V dropped 5 bases and J dropped 8 bases, with 25 bases sitting between them. CDR3 length equals 16 residues. Germline V lookup: CDR1 LNHDA, CDR2 SQIVND (reference sequence). The CDR3: CASSHDPRGSPTQQYF. In DNA form, the CDR3 reads TGTGCCAGTAGTCACGATCCCCGGGGAAGTCCTACGCAGCAGTACTTC.

The V and J genes are TRBV28 and TRBJ2-7; maybe TRBD1 (6 bases). Trimming took 5 bases from V and 3 from J, leaving 8 bases between them. The CDR3 has 12 residues. CDR1 MDHEN and CDR2 SYDVKM come from the germline V gene. CDR3 nucleotides: TGTGCCAGCAGTCCGGACAGCTACGAGCAGTACTTC. Translation: CASSPDSYEQYF.

The chain combines TRBV20-1 with TRBJ2-5, with D unresolved. V was trimmed by 3 bases and J by 3 bases, leaving 2 bases between them. CDR3 length: 10 amino acids. Per the germline V gene, CDR1 is DFQATT and CDR2 is SNEGSKA (reference sequence). This CDR3 is CSASEETQYF. CDR3 coding DNA: TGCAGTGCTAGCGAAGAGACCCAGTACTTC.

CDR3 nucleotide sequence: TGTGCCAGCAGTCGAGCGGGGTACGAGCAGTACTTC. Its protein product is CASSRAGYEQYF. The rearrangement joins TRBV7-8 to TRBJ2-7; the match to TRBD2 covers 7 bases. The CDR3 is 12 residues long. V was clipped by 6 bases and J by 4 bases; unmatched bases: 3. Germline V gene data show CDR1 as SGHVS and CDR2 as FQNEAQ.

V is TRBV5-8 and J is TRBJ1-3, with TRBD1 identical over 7 bases. CDR1 SGHTS and CDR2 YDEGEE come from the germline V gene. The length of the CDR3 is 15 residues. The ends lost 0 bases at V and 5 bases at J; junction bases unmatched: 5. The CDR3 DNA sequence: TGTGCCAGCAGCTTGGATGCGACAGGGCGAAACACCATATATTTT. Encoded protein: CASSLDATGRNTIYF.

V and J are TRBV18 and TRBJ2-5, with D uncertain. The V end was cut by 2 bases, the J end by 7 bases, with 14 bases between. The CDR3 runs 14 residues. Germline V gene lookup returns CDR1 KGHSH and CDR2 LQKENI. The CDR3 reads CASSPTPPSSTQYF. The CDR3 bases are TGTGCCAGCTCACCAACCCCTCCCTCATCGACCCAGTACTTC.

The V call is TRBV5-5, the J call TRBJ2-2; D is ambiguous. The CDR3 consists of 15 residues. V was cut by 2 bases and J by 0 bases, with 8 bases left in between. Germline V gene lookup returns CDR1 SGHKS and CDR2 YYEKEE (reference sequence). For the CDR3, the DNA is TGTGCCAGCAGCTTCCACAGCACGAACACCGGGGAGCTGTTTTTT. Its protein product is CASSFHSTNTGELFF.

The V call is TRBV7-6, the J call TRBJ2-7, with 7 nucleotides matching TRBD1. Unmatched junction bases numbered 11, after V lost 5 bases and J lost 4 bases. The CDR3 extends over 15 amino acids. Germline lookup yields CDR1 SGHVS and CDR2 FNYEAQ. CDR3 protein: CASSPTSGQTYEQYF. CDR3 nucleotides: TGTGCCAGCAGCCCGACGTCGGGACAGACTTACGAGCAGTACTTC. Full variable domain (outside the CDR3, taken from reference TRBV7-6 and TRBJ2-7): GAGVSQSPRYKVTKRGQDVALRCDPISGHVSLYWYRQALGQGPEFLTYFNYEAQQDKSGLPNDRFSAERPEGSISTLTIQRTEQRDSAMYRCASSPTSGQTYEQYFGPGTRLTVT.

The rearrangement joins TRBV18 to TRBJ2-1; D possibly corresponds to TRBD2 (6 bases). This CDR3 contains 15 residues. V was cut by 5 bases and J by 3 bases, with 14 bases left in between. In germline, CDR1 is KGHSH, CDR2 LQKENI. The CDR3 loop is CASSDPGLDYNEQFF. The CDR3 DNA sequence: TGTGCCAGCTCAGACCCGGGACTGGACTACAATGAGCAGTTCTTC.

The chain recombines TRBV6-5 with TRBJ2-1, with 8 bases aligning to TRBD2. The CDR3 sequence is 13 residues long. J was trimmed by 6 bases and V by 2 bases; bases with no gene match: 0. Per germline, CDR1 MNHEY and CDR2 SVGAGI. CDR3 residues: CASSYREGNEQFF. The CDR3 DNA sequence: TGTGCCAGCAGTTACCGGGAGGGCAATGAGCAGTTCTTC.